These 25 T cell receptor beta chains share one sample of origin, sequenced in a study of blood T cells in healthy people across ages. Together with a sample-barcoded 5' primer, a J-beta primer mix was included in a second PCR lasting roughly 6 to 12 cycles. TCRdb re-analysed the 5' RACE reads in MiXCR, keeping a single row per CDR3 protein. The sample lists around 780,000 distinct CDR3 sequences; around 25% were seen once. This same sample was also taken into another study, of T cells of mothers and their children.

Sample: blood. The origin of the receptors is a boy aged 5-17 years in good health.

CDR3 amino acids: CASSKGQGRDEQYF. The CDR3 DNA reads TGTGCCAGCAGCAAGGGACAGGGGCGAGACGAGCAGTACTTC. The V gene is TRBV7-7, the J gene TRBJ2-7; 10 nucleotides line up with TRBD1. Trimming took 5 bases from V and 5 from J; bases not matched to a gene: 6. The CDR3 covers 14 residues. The germline CDR1 and CDR2 sequences are SSHAT and FNYEAQ (reference sequence).

V is TRBV21-1 and J is TRBJ2-7; the table's D call TRBD1 went unverified against the DNA. TRBV21-1 counts as a pseudogene. The CDR3 totals 16 residues. The CDR3 here is CASSTSGTSDSYEQYF. The CDR3 bases are TGTGCCAGCAGCACATCCGGGACATCCGATTCCTACGAGCAGTACTTC.

This clonotype occurred a few times. The chain joins TRBV2 to TRBJ2-1, with TRBD2 matching over 10 bases. V dropped 7 bases and J dropped 9; count of bases not matched to a gene: 15. The CDR3 has 16 amino acids. Germline V gene lookup returns CDR1 SNHLY and CDR2 FYNNEI. CDR3 nucleotide sequence: TGTGCCAGCACTACACCGGGACTAGCGCCTTCCGGTGAGCAGTTCTTC. Its protein product is CASTTPGLAPSGEQFF.

The genes are TRBV20-1 and TRBJ2-1; TRBD2 might be the D (5 bases). The CDR3 is 16 residues long. From germline, CDR1 is DFQATT and CDR2 SNEGSKA (reference sequence). Trimming took 0 bases from V and 4 from J, leaving 16 bases between them. This CDR3 reads CSARDRSGESYNEQFF. DNA of the CDR3: TGCAGTGCTAGAGATAGGAGCGGAGAGAGTTACAATGAGCAGTTCTTC.

The sample holds one count of this clonotype. V gene TRBV5-1 combines with J gene TRBJ2-7; TRBD2 aligns across 12 bases. There are 17 residues in the CDR3. With 3 bases clipped from V and 1 base from J, the junction kept 8 bases outside the gene matches. Germline assignment: CDR1 SGHRS and CDR2 YFSETQ. The CDR3 region is CASSSLAGGLRSYEQYF. In nucleotides, the CDR3 is TGCGCCAGCAGCTCTCTAGCGGGGGGGCTAAGGTCCTACGAGCAGTACTTC.

This clonotype has at least ten counts. The chain has TRBV12-3 or TRBV12-4 and TRBJ2-7; D is tentatively TRBD1 or TRBD2 (5 bases each). The CDR3 spans 12 residues. The V end lost 0 bases, the J end lost 10 bases, and 10 bases lay between the germline ends. CDR3 amino acids: CASSLAPGPQYF. The CDR3 DNA reads as TGTGCCAGCAGTTTAGCTCCGGGGCCACAGTACTTC.

This clonotype has more than one count but fewer than ten. This chain links TRBV20-1 with TRBJ1-2, with 8 positions matching TRBD1. This CDR3 contains 14 residues. V shed 6 bases and J 2 bases; nucleotides not matched to a gene: 8. CDR1 and CDR2 (germline): DFQATT, SNEGSKA (reference sequence). In DNA, the CDR3 is TGCAGTGCAACTCAGGGGGCCTACAACTATGGCTACACCTTC. The encoded protein is CSATQGAYNYGYTF.

V and J are TRBV20-1 and TRBJ1-1; D gene ambiguous. This CDR3 has 17 amino acids. The germline V gene has CDR1 DFQATT and CDR2 SNEGSKA (reference sequence). V lost 2 bases to trimming and J lost 8 bases, with 27 bases between them. CDR3 amino acids: CSARLYRGIREGGEAFF. DNA of the CDR3: TGCAGTGCTAGACTTTACCGTGGAATAAGGGAAGGAGGGGAAGCTTTCTTT.

The rearrangement uses TRBV27 and TRBJ1-1, with D possibly TRBD1 on 5 matching bases. The germline V and J ends were trimmed by 6 bases and 4 bases, with 21 bases remaining between them. This CDR3 comprises 16 residues. The germline V gene encodes CDR1 MNHEY and CDR2 SMNVEV (reference sequence). CDR3 bases: TGTGCCAGCAGCCGACTACGACCCGGGGGGATCACTGAAGCTTTCTTT. Translating it yields CASSRLRPGGITEAFF.

The V call is TRBV20-1, the J call TRBJ2-5; 8 bases align to TRBD2. CDR3 length: 17 residues. CDR1 is DFQATT and CDR2 is SNEGSKA in the germline V gene (reference sequence). The J segment lost 3 bases and the V segment lost 4 bases, leaving 16 bases of the junction unmatched. DNA for the CDR3: TGCAGTGCTACCAGATTGGGACTAGTGGGGGTTGAAGAGACCCAGTACTTC. This translates into CSATRLGLVGVEETQYF.

The chain recombines TRBV6-2 or TRBV6-3 with TRBJ1-5; D is unresolved. Germline loops: CDR1 MNHEY, CDR2 SVGEGT. The CDR3 is 15 residues long. Trimming shortened V by 7 bases and J by 1 base, and 14 bases separated the two germline ends. The CDR3 DNA reads TGTGCCAGCATCCCCTATCCCGCAAGCAATCAGCCCCAGCATTTT. Translation: CASIPYPASNQPQHF.

This chain uses TRBV7-9 with TRBJ2-5; D call uncertain. Germline lookup yields CDR1 SEHNR and CDR2 FQNEAQ (reference sequence). The CDR3 consists of 15 residues. V was trimmed by 4 bases and J by 5 bases, leaving 17 bases between them. CDR3 loop: CASSWKLRPRETQYF. The CDR3, as DNA: TGTGCCAGCAGCTGGAAATTGAGGCCTCGGGAGACCCAGTACTTC.

This clonotype was detected only a few times. This chain uses TRBV7-3 with TRBJ2-2; tentatively, D is TRBD1 or TRBD2 (6 bases each). CDR3 length equals 14 residues. The V end was cut by 6 bases, the J end by 2 bases, with 10 bases between. Germline assignment: CDR1 SGHTA and CDR2 FQGTGA. CDR3 protein: CASRRDTNTGELFF. The CDR3 DNA reads TGTGCCAGCAGGCGGGACACCAACACCGGGGAGCTGTTTTTT.

This clonotype was detected only a few times. The V gene is TRBV6-5, the J gene TRBJ2-7; 8 nucleotides line up with TRBD1. The CDR3 spans 13 residues. Germline values: CDR1 MNHEY, CDR2 SVGAGI. V lost 0 bases to trimming and J lost 13 bases; unmatched junction nucleotides: 8. The DNA of the CDR3 is TGTGCCAGCAGTTACTCCTCCGGGACAGGTGTCTACTTC. This translates into CASSYSSGTGVYF.

This clonotype has only a few counts. This chain uses TRBV28 with TRBJ2-3, with 10 nucleotides matching TRBD2. Germline V CDR1 and CDR2: MDHEN, SYDVKM. The V gene end was trimmed by 5 bases and the J gene end by 6 bases; junction bases not matched to a gene: 5. CDR3 length: 14 amino acids. The CDR3 loop reads CASSRSTSGDTQYF. CDR3 nucleotides: TGTGCCAGCAGTCGTTCGACTAGCGGGGATACGCAGTATTTT.

V usage is TRBV9 and J usage is TRBJ1-2, with D uncertain. The CDR3 spans 15 residues. Germline V lookup: CDR1 SGDLS, CDR2 YYNGEE. V was trimmed by 0 bases and J by 4 bases, leaving 13 bases between them. CDR3 coding DNA: TGTGCCAGCAGCGTAGGAGGCAGCTGGGGCTATGGCTACACCTTC. Protein sequence: CASSVGGSWGYGYTF.

V and J are TRBV12-3 or TRBV12-4 and TRBJ1-1; D gene ambiguous. V was clipped by 1 base and J by 4 bases, with 10 bases between them. This CDR3 contains 14 residues. For the CDR3, the DNA is TGTGCCAGCAGTTTAGAAGGGAGAAGCACTGAAGCTTTCTTT. As protein: CASSLEGRSTEAFF.

This clonotype was counted once. Here the CDR3 reads CSVDLLGQYQETQYF. DNA for the CDR3: TGCAGCGTTGACCTGCTGGGACAGTACCAAGAGACCCAGTACTTC. J is TRBJ2-5 and V is TRBV29-1; TRBD1 agrees at 7 bases. Losses at the gene ends were 3 bases for V and 0 bases for J; bases not matched to a gene: 7. Germline V lookup: CDR1 SQVTM, CDR2 ANQGSEA. The CDR3 is made up of 15 amino acids. Full variable domain (missing parts from reference TRBV29-1 and TRBJ2-5): SAVISQKPSRDICQRGTSLTIQCQVDSQVTMMFWYRQQPGQSLTLIATANQGSEATYESGFVIDKFPISRPNLTFSTLTVSNMSPEDSSIYLCSVDLLGQYQETQYFGPGTRLLVL.

This clonotype appeared once. This chain joins TRBV21-1 and TRBJ2-5; TRBD1, the table's D call, lacks a check against the DNA. TRBV21-1 is labeled a pseudogene. The CDR3 length is 16 residues. CDR3 sequence reads: CASSLPGTRKQETQYF. CDR3 DNA sequence: TGTGCCAGCAGCCTGCCCGGGACCAGAAAACAAGAGACCCAGTACTTC.

The chain carries TRBV6-5 and TRBJ2-1, with TRBD1 as a possible D gene (6 bases). The CDR3 spans 17 residues. V lost 2 bases, J lost 5 bases, and 19 bases lay in between. Germline V lookup: CDR1 MNHEY, CDR2 SVGAGI. The CDR3 region is CASSYRRYRVWDNEQFF. The DNA of the CDR3 is TGTGCCAGCAGTTACAGGAGGTACAGGGTGTGGGACAATGAGCAGTTCTTC.

Only a few counts were recorded for this clonotype. The V call is TRBV7-9, the J call TRBJ1-6, with a weak D call TRBD1 (5 bases). With 1 base removed from V and 15 bases from J, the gap between germline ends came to 13 bases. This CDR3 region has 13 residues. CDR1 and CDR2 from the germline V gene are SEHNR and FQNEAQ (reference sequence). Here the CDR3 DNA reads TGTGCCAGCAGCTTAGAATTATCGGGGCTCCTCCACTTT. It yields the protein CASSLELSGLLHF.

The chain couples TRBV28 to TRBJ1-2; D may be TRBD1 (5 bases). The V gene lost 8 bases and the J gene lost 5 bases, with 21 bases spanning the gap. This CDR3 region has 15 residues. From germline, CDR1 is MDHEN and CDR2 SYDVKM. The CDR3 protein is CASGAQGLIWYGYTF. CDR3 nucleotide sequence: TGTGCCAGCGGGGCCCAGGGACTAATCTGGTATGGCTACACCTTC.

This clonotype was observed a handful of times. DNA for the CDR3: TGTGCCAGCAGCTACGCGACAGTATACAATGAGCAGTTCTTC. It is translated as CASSYATVYNEQFF. V and J are TRBV7-2 and TRBJ2-5, with D possibly matching TRBD1 (5 bases). The better agreement between TRBJ2-1 and the DNA end casts doubt on the J call. Germline CDR1 reads SGHTA; CDR2 reads FQGNSA. This CDR3 has 14 residues.

The chain combines TRBV4-1 with TRBJ1-4, with TRBD1 identical over 9 bases. Germline V gives CDR1 MGHRA, CDR2 YSYEKL. The CDR3 consists of 15 residues. The trim removed 2 bases at V and 5 bases at J, leaving 3 bases unmatched. The CDR3, as DNA: TGCGCCAGCAGCCAAAAACAGGGGGCGAATGAAAAACTGTTTTTT. Protein sequence: CASSQKQGANEKLFF.

The V call is TRBV6-5, the J call TRBJ2-3; D unresolved. Trimming removed 8 bases at V and 6 bases at J, with 18 bases between. CDR1 is MNHEY, CDR2 SVGAGI, per germline. The CDR3 loop spans 14 amino acids. The CDR3 reads CASCRQTLKDTQYF. The CDR3 nucleotides read TGTGCCAGCTGCCGGCAGACTCTGAAGGATACGCAGTATTTT.